The 23 T cell receptor beta chains presented below share a single source sample, sequenced in a study of T cell clonality in common variable immunodeficiency. The protocol was immunoSEQ multiplex PCR, while the TCRdb copy is restricted to in-frame clones and leaves out a portion. This sample shows tens of thousands of clones and no singletons; 1.5% to 2% rests with the ten largest. Sequenced material: peripheral blood mononuclear cells. The origin of the receptors is a person aged 18-70 years in good health.

As concerns this clone: At one end the junction does not follow the germline gene, possibly because of a read error. The observed sequence ends 3 residues before the CDR3 terminus, with the missing tail filled in from the germline J gene. The rearrangement joins TRBV11-2 to TRBJ2-7; D unclear. CDR3 length: 13 amino acids. Germline values: CDR1 SGHAT, CDR2 FQNNGV. The CDR3 protein is CASNLITVHEQYF. The part of the CDR3 DNA that was read is TGTGCCAGCAACTTAATAACAGTCCACGAG.

CDR3 DNA (partial): TGTGCCAGCAGCGCAGAAGTGCATGGC. Its protein product is CASSAEVHG. The whole CDR3 is CASSAEVHGYTF. The rearrangement links TRBV7-9 to TRBJ1-2; D ambiguous. Coverage ceases 3 residues before the CDR3 finishes, and the germline J gene fills in the end. V was pared by 5 bases and J by 6 bases, with 10 bases between. The V gene's germline CDR1 is SEHNR and CDR2 FQNEAQ (reference sequence). This CDR3 comprises 12 residues.

This clone has ten or more counts. The read stops 3 residues short of the end of the CDR3; the missing end is completed from the germline J gene. V and J are TRBV20-1 and TRBJ1-1; TRBD1 matches at 7 bases. The germline CDR1 and CDR2 sequences are DFQATT and SNEGSKA (reference sequence). The CDR3 totals 14 residues. V shed 4 bases and J 1 base; nucleotides not matched to a gene: 6. Incomplete CDR3 DNA: TGCAGTGCTAAGCAGGGGGGACAGAACACTGAA. Translated, it gives CSAKQGGQNTE. The CDR3 as a whole reads CSAKQGGQNTEAFF.

This clone was counted many times. The read halts 3 residues ahead of the CDR3 end, with the missing end drawn from the germline J gene. The rearrangement joins TRBV19 to TRBJ2-2; 9 bases align to TRBD1. The germline gives CDR1 LNHDA, CDR2 SQIVND (reference sequence). V shed 7 bases, J shed 6 bases, and the junction held 6 bases outside the gene matches. The CDR3 extends over 14 amino acids. The CDR3 loop is CASKGQGWAGELFF. The covered CDR3 bases are TGTGCCAGTAAGGGACAGGGATGGGCCGGGGAG.

This clone was observed a handful of times. A read error may explain this, as a much larger clone is one base away. Read data end 3 residues before the CDR3 end; the end is taken from the germline J gene. Other DNA sequences in the sample encode the same CDR3. The V and J genes are TRBV20-1 and TRBJ1-2, with D possibly matching TRBD1 (6 bases). The CDR3 spans 16 residues. CDR1 is DFQATT and CDR2 is SNEGSKA in the germline V gene (reference sequence). CDR3 protein: CSARDFGGAVDYGYTF. The part of the CDR3 DNA that was read is TGCAGCGCTAGAGATTTTGGGGGCGCGGTAGACTATGGC.

At least ten counts were recorded for this clone. The observed sequence ends 3 residues before the CDR3 terminus, with the missing tail filled in from the germline J gene. The genes are TRBV18 and TRBJ2-7, with 7 bases matching TRBD1. V lost 1 base, J lost 1 base, and 4 bases stayed unmatched. The CDR3 contains 15 residues. Germline V gives CDR1 KGHSH, CDR2 LQKENI. The CDR3 here is CASSPQGAGSYEQYF. The sequenced CDR3 bases are TGTGCCAGCTCACCACAGGGGGCAGGATCCTACGAG.

This clone was recorded many times. The missing CDR3 end, 3 residues past where the read stops, is filled in from the germline J gene. J is TRBJ2-7 and V is TRBV19, with D perhaps TRBD1 (5 bases). V shed 3 bases and J shed 5 bases, with 20 bases lying between them. Looked up from germline, CDR1 is LNHDA and CDR2 is SQIVND (reference sequence). The CDR3 loop spans 16 amino acids. The CDR3 loop reads CASSIGQGLGVDEQYF. The part of the CDR3 DNA that was read is TGTGCCAGTAGTATTGGGCAGGGCCTTGGGGTAGACGAG.

This clone was picked up many times. CDR3 in amino acids: CASSEPGGSSGNTIYF. The sequenced part of the CDR3 DNA is TGTGCCAGTAGTGAGCCCGGGGGGAGCTCTGGAAACACC. The gene calls are TRBV19 and TRBJ1-3; TRBD1 is a possible D gene (5 bases). Read data end 3 residues before the CDR3 end; the end is taken from the germline J gene. Trimming left V 5 bases short and J 0 bases short, with 14 bases between. The CDR3 is 16 amino acids. Germline V CDR1 and CDR2: LNHDA, SQIVND (reference sequence).

This clone was seen ten or more times. The read falls 3 residues short of the CDR3 end, and the missing part is taken from the germline J gene. The V gene is TRBV19, the J gene TRBJ2-3, with TRBD2 identical over 9 bases. The junction had 12 bases not matched to a gene; V was cut back by 6 bases and J by 2 bases. This CDR3 has 17 amino acids. From germline, CDR1 is LNHDA and CDR2 SQIVND (reference sequence). The CDR3 sequence is CASSDGASGDHTDTQYF. The part of the CDR3 DNA that was read is TGTGCCAGTAGCGATGGGGCTAGCGGGGATCACACAGATACG.

The table lists this clone with many counts. The CDR3 end falls 3 residues outside the read, so it is completed with the germline J gene. J is TRBJ2-1 and V is TRBV5-1, with 9 bases that match TRBD2. CDR3 length: 16 residues. CDR1 is SGHRS and CDR2 is YFSETQ in the germline V gene. The V segment lost 0 bases and the J segment 7 bases; nucleotides outside the gene matches: 8. The part of the CDR3 DNA that was read is TGCGCCAGCAGCTTGGGGGGAGCGGGAGGAGGGAATGAG. Its translation: CASSLGGAGGGNE. The full CDR3 sequence reads CASSLGGAGGGNEQFF.

Ten or more counts support this clone. CDR3 bases read: TGTGCCAGCAGCTTGGGGACTAGCGGACAAGAGACC. It is translated as CASSLGTSGQET. The entire CDR3 is CASSLGTSGQETQYF. This chain connects TRBV5-4 to TRBJ2-5, with 10 nucleotides matching TRBD2. Read data end 3 residues before the CDR3 end; the end is taken from the germline J gene. CDR3 length equals 15 residues. V shed 0 bases, J shed 2 bases, and the junction held 1 base outside the gene matches. CDR1 and CDR2 (germline): SGHNT, YYREEE (reference sequence). The complete variable domain, with remaining parts taken from reference TRBV5-4 and TRBJ2-5, reads ETGVTQSPTHLIKTRGQQVTLRCSSQSGHNTVSWYQQALGQGPQFIFQYYREEENGRGNFPPRFSGLQFPNYSSELNVNALELDDSALYLCASSLGTSGQETQYFGPGTRLLVL.

This clone was counted at least ten times. The read ends 3 residues before the CDR3 terminus; that terminus is restored from the germline J gene. The chain uses TRBV5-1 and TRBJ1-1; 7 bases are a match to TRBD1. In germline, CDR1 is SGHRS, CDR2 YFSETQ. The trim removed 4 bases at V and 1 base at J, leaving 4 bases unmatched. The CDR3 contains 14 residues. The sequenced part of the CDR3 DNA is TGCGCCAGCAGCGATAGACAGGGGAACACTGAA. Its translation is CASSDRQGNTE. The full-length CDR3 reads as CASSDRQGNTEAFF.

This clone was counted at least ten times. The CDR3 is cut off 3 residues early in the read; its end comes from the germline J gene. The chain has TRBV19 and TRBJ1-5, with D possibly being TRBD1 (6 bases). This CDR3 region has 15 residues. Germline values: CDR1 LNHDA, CDR2 SQIVND (reference sequence). With 5 bases removed from V and 4 bases from J, the gap between germline ends came to 15 bases. CDR3 sequence reads: CASSVVQGPNQPQHF. Incomplete CDR3 DNA: TGTGCCAGTAGTGTAGTACAGGGCCCTAATCAGCCC.

This clone was detected many times. The read finishes 3 residues shy of the CDR3 end, and the germline J gene is used to complete it. The rearrangement links TRBV2 to TRBJ2-3, with D possibly being TRBD2 (6 bases). Germline V gene sequence: CDR1 SNHLY, CDR2 FYNNEI. The V end was cut by 6 bases, the J end by 2 bases, with 27 bases between. The CDR3 has 19 amino acids. The part of the CDR3 DNA that was read is TGTGCCAGCAGGAGTGGGTTTGCGGGGTCCTACCTCTCCACAGATACG. The encoded protein is CASRSGFAGSYLSTDT. The whole CDR3 protein reads CASRSGFAGSYLSTDTQYF. Together with reference TRBV2 and TRBJ2-3, the CDR3 gives the full variable domain: EPEVTQTPSHQVTQMGQEVILRCVPISNHLYFYWYRQILGQKVEFLVSFYNNEISEKSEIFDDQFSVERPDGSNFTLKIRSTKLEDSAMYFCASRSGFAGSYLSTDTQYFGPGTRLTVL.

This clone has ten or more counts. The read terminates 3 residues before the CDR3 end, so the remaining end is supplied by the germline J gene. This chain joins TRBV5-6 and TRBJ2-5; 7 bases map to TRBD2. V lost 1 base to trimming and J lost 2 bases; unmatched junction nucleotides: 2. The CDR3 is 14 amino acids. Germline assignment: CDR1 SGHDT and CDR2 YYEEEE. The DNA read from the CDR3 is TGTGCCAGCAGCTTGTTGCGGGGGCAAGAGACC. Translating it yields CASSLLRGQET. The CDR3 in its entirety is CASSLLRGQETQYF.

This clone was seen repeatedly, ten times or more. With the read ending 3 residues before the CDR3 end, the germline J gene is used to fill in that end. This sequence joins TRBV7-3 and TRBJ2-1, with 11 bases aligning to TRBD2. In germline, CDR1 is SGHTA, CDR2 FQGTGA. The J segment lost 8 bases and the V segment lost 5 bases, leaving 8 bases of the junction unmatched. This CDR3 is 15 amino acids long. The CDR3 is CASSTLAGGRDEQFF. The CDR3 bases that were read are TGTGCCAGCAGCACCTTAGCGGGGGGGCGGGATGAG. Complete variable domain (other parts from reference TRBV7-3 and TRBJ2-1): GAGVSQTPSNKVTEKGKYVELRCDPISGHTALYWYRQSLGQGPEFLIYFQGTGAADDSGLPNDRFFAVRPEGSVSTLKIQRTERGDSAVYLCASSTLAGGRDEQFFGPGTRLTVL.

This clone has ten or more counts. The read terminates 3 residues ahead of where the CDR3 ends, so the germline J gene completes it. V is TRBV4-2 and J is TRBJ2-4, with 10 bases aligning to TRBD1. CDR1 LGHNA and CDR2 YNFKEQ come from the germline V gene. The length of the CDR3 is 16 residues. CDR3 in amino acids: CASSQTTGGLLGSQYF. The sequenced CDR3 bases are TGTGCCAGCAGCCAGACGACAGGGGGCTTATTAGGATCT.

This clone showed up many times. The sequenced fragment ends 3 residues before the CDR3 boundary, so the rest is inferred from the germline J gene. V and J are TRBV20-1 and TRBJ1-2; no reliable D call. CDR3 length: 15 residues. V shed 0 bases and J shed 2 bases, with 13 bases lying between them. Germline V lookup: CDR1 DFQATT, CDR2 SNEGSKA (reference sequence). CDR3 amino acids: CSARDPTRVNYGYTF. Incomplete CDR3 DNA: TGCAGTGCTAGAGATCCGACCCGGGTCAACTATGGC.

This clone was counted ten times or more. The CDR3 goes on 3 residues after the read ends, and that part is filled in from the germline J gene. This chain uses TRBV19 with TRBJ2-6, with D perhaps matching TRBD1 (5 bases). There are 16 residues in the CDR3. Germline V gives CDR1 LNHDA, CDR2 SQIVND (reference sequence). V lost 2 bases and J lost 0, with 8 bases in between. The CDR3 sequence: CASSIRGASGANVLTF. The CDR3 DNA, read in part, is TGTGCCAGTAGTATACGTGGGGCCTCTGGGGCCAACGTC.

With regard to this clone: This may come from a read error, since a much larger clone is one base off. The CDR3 is cut off 3 residues early in the read; its end comes from the germline J gene. This sample also contains other DNA sequences that code for the same CDR3. The chain carries TRBV7-9 and TRBJ1-5, with unresolved D. The CDR3 is 12 amino acids. CDR1 and CDR2 (germline): SEHNR, FQNEAQ (reference sequence). The CDR3 DNA, read in part, is TGTGCCAGCAGCCTTAGCAACCAGCCC. Translation gives CASSLSNQP. The entire CDR3 sequence reads CASSLSNQPQHF. Combining the CDR3 with reference TRBV7-9 and TRBJ1-5 gives the whole variable domain DTGVSQNPRHKITKRGQNVTFRCDPISEHNRLYWYRQTLGQGPEFLTYFQNEAQLEKSRLLSDRFSAERPKGSFSTLEIQRTEQGDSAMYLCASSLSNQPQHFGDGTRLSIL.

This clone appeared many times. The read ends 3 residues early relative to the CDR3; the germline J gene fills the gap. The V gene is TRBV7-2, the J gene TRBJ2-1; 9 bases line up with TRBD2. This CDR3 region has 15 residues. The V gene's germline CDR1 is SGHTA and CDR2 FQGNSA. J lost 2 bases, V lost 5 bases, and 4 bases had no gene match. The CDR3 DNA, read in part, is TGTGCCAGCAGCATACTAGCGGGTACCTACAATGAG. It encodes CASSILAGTYNE. The whole CDR3 sequence reads CASSILAGTYNEQFF.

This clone came up many times. The missing CDR3 end, 3 residues past where the read stops, is filled in from the germline J gene. This rearrangement joins TRBV11-2 to TRBJ1-6, with TRBD1 matching over 7 bases. Germline V gene sequence: CDR1 SGHAT, CDR2 FQNNGV. The CDR3 length is 14 residues. Losses at the gene ends were 6 bases for V and 10 bases for J; bases not matched to a gene: 9. The CDR3 sequence: CASRYRGLESPLHF. The part of the CDR3 DNA that was read is TGTGCCAGCAGATACAGGGGATTAGAATCACCC.

This clone was seen ten or more times. The read ends 3 residues shy of where the CDR3 ends; the end is completed using the germline J gene. This sequence joins TRBV5-4 and TRBJ1-4; TRBD1 matches 7 bases. CDR3 length: 14 amino acids. Unmatched junction bases numbered 5, after V lost 2 bases and J lost 7 bases. Germline V gives CDR1 SGHNT, CDR2 YYREEE (reference sequence). The CDR3 bases that were read are TGTGCCAGCAGCTTACAGGGGCTTCCTGAAAAA. Its protein product is CASSLQGLPEK. The whole CDR3 region reads CASSLQGLPEKLFF.